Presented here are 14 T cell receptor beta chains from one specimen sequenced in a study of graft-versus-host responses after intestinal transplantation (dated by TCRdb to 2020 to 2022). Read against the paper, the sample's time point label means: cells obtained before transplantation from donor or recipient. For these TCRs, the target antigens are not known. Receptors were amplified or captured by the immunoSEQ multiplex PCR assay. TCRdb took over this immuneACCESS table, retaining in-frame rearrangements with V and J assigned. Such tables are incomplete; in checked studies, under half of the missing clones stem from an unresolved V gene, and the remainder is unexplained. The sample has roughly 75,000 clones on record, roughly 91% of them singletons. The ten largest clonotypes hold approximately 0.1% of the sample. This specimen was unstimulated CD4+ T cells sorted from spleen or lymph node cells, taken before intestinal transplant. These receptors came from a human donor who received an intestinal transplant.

In DNA, the CDR3 is TGTGCCAGCAGCTTGGTGCAGGGGAGCTCCTATAATTCACCCCTCCACTTT. Translating it yields CASSLVQGSSYNSPLHF. The J gene is TRBJ1-6, the V gene TRBV5-6; weak D call: TRBD1 (6 bases). The CDR3 has 17 amino acids. The germline V and J ends were trimmed by 0 bases and 0 bases, with 10 bases remaining between them. CDR1 SGHDT and CDR2 YYEEEE come from the germline V gene.

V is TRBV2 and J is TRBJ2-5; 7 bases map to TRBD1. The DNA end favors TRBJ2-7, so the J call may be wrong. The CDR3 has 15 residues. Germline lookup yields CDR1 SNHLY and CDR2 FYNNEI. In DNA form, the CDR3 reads TGTGCCAGCAGCAACAGGGACAGCTCTACCCTCGAGCAGTACTTC. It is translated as CASSNRDSSTLEQYF.

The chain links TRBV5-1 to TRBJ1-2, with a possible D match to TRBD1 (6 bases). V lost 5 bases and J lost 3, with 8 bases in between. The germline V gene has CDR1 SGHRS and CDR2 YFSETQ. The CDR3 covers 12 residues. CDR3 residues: CASRSGDYGYTF. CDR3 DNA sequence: TGCGCCAGCAGATCAGGGGACTATGGCTACACCTTC.

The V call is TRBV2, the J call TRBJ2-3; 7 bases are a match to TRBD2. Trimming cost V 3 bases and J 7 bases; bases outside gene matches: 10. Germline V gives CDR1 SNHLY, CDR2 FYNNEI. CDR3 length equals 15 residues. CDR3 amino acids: CASSDGAREGYTQYF. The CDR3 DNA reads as TGTGCCAGCAGTGATGGTGCCAGGGAGGGTTATACGCAGTATTTT.

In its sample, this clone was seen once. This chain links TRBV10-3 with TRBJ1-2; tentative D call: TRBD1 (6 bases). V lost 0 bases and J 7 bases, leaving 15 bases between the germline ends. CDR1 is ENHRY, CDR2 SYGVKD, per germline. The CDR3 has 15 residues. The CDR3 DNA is TGTGCCATCAGTGAGTCAATGAGGGGGTCCCTTGGCTACACCTTC. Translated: CAISESMRGSLGYTF.

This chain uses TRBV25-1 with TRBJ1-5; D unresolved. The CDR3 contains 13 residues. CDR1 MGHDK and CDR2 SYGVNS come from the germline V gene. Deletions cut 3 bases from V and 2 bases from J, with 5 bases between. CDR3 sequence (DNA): TGTGCCAGCAGTGAGAGGGGCAATCAGCCCCAGCATTTT. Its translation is CASSERGNQPQHF.

The CDR3 DNA reads as TGTGCCTGGAGTCAGGACAGAGTCTATAATTCACCCCTCCACTTT. Its protein is CAWSQDRVYNSPLHF. The chain is built from TRBV30 and TRBJ1-6; a weak D match, TRBD1 (6 bases). This CDR3 spans 15 amino acids. V lost 2 bases and J 3 bases, leaving 11 bases between the germline ends. CDR1 is GTSNPN and CDR2 is SVGIG in the germline V gene (reference sequence).

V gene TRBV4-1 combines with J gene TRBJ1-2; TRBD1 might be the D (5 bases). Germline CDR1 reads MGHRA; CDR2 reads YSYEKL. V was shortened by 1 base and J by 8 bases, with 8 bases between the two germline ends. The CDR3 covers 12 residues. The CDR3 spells CASSQAGGGYTF. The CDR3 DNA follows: TGCGCCAGCAGCCAAGCCGGGGGGGGCTACACCTTC.

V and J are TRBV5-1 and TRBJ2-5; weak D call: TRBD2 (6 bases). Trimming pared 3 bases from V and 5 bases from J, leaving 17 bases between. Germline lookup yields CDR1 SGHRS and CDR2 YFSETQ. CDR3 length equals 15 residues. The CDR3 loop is CASSSLTGGGETQYF. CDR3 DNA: TGCGCCAGCAGCTCCTTAACGGGCGGAGGGGAGACCCAGTACTTC.

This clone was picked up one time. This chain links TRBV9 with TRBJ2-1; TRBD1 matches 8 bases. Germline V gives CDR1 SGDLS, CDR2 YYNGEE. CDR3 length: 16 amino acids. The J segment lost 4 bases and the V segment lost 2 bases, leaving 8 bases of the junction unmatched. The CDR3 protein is CASSVTGTGRYNEQFF. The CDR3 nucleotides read TGTGCCAGCAGCGTCACCGGGACAGGACGATACAATGAGCAGTTCTTC.

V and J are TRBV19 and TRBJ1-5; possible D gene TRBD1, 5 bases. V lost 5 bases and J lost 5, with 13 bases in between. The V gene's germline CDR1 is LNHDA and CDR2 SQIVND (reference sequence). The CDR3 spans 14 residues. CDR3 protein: CASSQGPPYQPQHF. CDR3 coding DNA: TGTGCCAGTAGTCAGGGCCCCCCATATCAGCCCCAGCATTTT.

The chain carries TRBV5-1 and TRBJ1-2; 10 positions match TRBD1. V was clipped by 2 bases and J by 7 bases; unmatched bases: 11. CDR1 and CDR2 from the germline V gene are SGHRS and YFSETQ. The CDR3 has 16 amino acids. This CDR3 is CASSFSDRGQFGGYTF. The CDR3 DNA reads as TGCGCCAGCAGCTTCTCAGACAGGGGGCAGTTCGGTGGCTACACCTTC.

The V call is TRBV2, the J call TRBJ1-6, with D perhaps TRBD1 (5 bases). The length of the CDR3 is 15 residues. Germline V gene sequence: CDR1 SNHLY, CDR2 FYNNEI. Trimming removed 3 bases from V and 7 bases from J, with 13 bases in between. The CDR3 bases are TGTGCCAGCAGTGATCGCCAGGGAGGCAATTCACCCCTCCACTTT. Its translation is CASSDRQGGNSPLHF.

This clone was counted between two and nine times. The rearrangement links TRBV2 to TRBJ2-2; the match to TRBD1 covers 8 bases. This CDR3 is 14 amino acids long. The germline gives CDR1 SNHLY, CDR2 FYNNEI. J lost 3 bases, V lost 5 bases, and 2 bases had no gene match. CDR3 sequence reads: CASSMTGDTGELFF. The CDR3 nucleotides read TGTGCCAGCAGTATGACAGGGGACACCGGGGAGCTGTTTTTT.